This is a list of T cell receptor beta chains from one sample in a study of control samples from healthy donors and cancer patients. This table comes from immunoSEQ multiplex PCR, and its TCRdb copy is limited to in-frame clones, with some not included. Of around 19,000 clones listed, roughly 85% are singletons. The sequenced sample was PBMCs. These receptors came from a man aged 80 or over with head and neck cancer. Both conserved end residues are part of each CDR3. The order of the fields is clone size, D gene, V gene, J gene, CDR3 protein, CDR3 DNA. The D gene is left open where the match is weak. Clone size is stated in some rows and not others, as once, few, many or a class when expanded.

abundance: -
d_gene: -
v_gene: TRBV2
j_gene: TRBJ2-7
CDR3aa: CASKTSPDYEQYF
CDR3nt: TGTGCCAGCAAGACGAGCCCAGACTACGAGCAGTACTTC

abundance: -
d_gene: TRBD2
v_gene: TRBV19
j_gene: TRBJ2-7
CDR3aa: CASSIAGGGSYEQYF
CDR3nt: TGTGCCAGTAGTATAGCGGGGGGAGGGAGCTACGAGCAGTACTTC

abundance: -
d_gene: -
v_gene: TRBV10-3
j_gene: TRBJ2-2
CDR3aa: CAISEITANTGELFF
CDR3nt: TGTGCCATCAGTGAGATCACAGCAAACACCGGGGAGCTGTTTTTT

abundance: -
d_gene: -
v_gene: TRBV18
j_gene: TRBJ1-1
CDR3aa: CASSSDRSTEAFF
CDR3nt: TGTGCCAGCTCATCGGACAGATCCACTGAAGCTTTCTTT

abundance: -
d_gene: -
v_gene: TRBV11-2
j_gene: TRBJ1-1
CDR3aa: CASSLDWQGAFF
CDR3nt: TGTGCCAGCAGCTTAGATTGGCAGGGAGCTTTCTTT

abundance: once
d_gene: -
v_gene: TRBV6-5
j_gene: TRBJ1-1
CDR3aa: CASRGQGTEAFF
CDR3nt: TGTGCCAGCAGGGGGCAGGGCACTGAAGCTTTCTTT

abundance: -
d_gene: -
v_gene: TRBV2
j_gene: TRBJ1-4
CDR3aa: CASSEGKTGTNEKLFF
CDR3nt: TGTGCCAGCAGTGAAGGGAAAACAGGGACTAATGAAAAACTGTTTTTT

abundance: -
d_gene: -
v_gene: TRBV9
j_gene: TRBJ1-4
CDR3aa: CASSVAAGTTGEKLFF
CDR3nt: TGTGCCAGCAGCGTAGCTGCGGGTACAACGGGTGAAAAACTGTTTTTT

abundance: -
d_gene: -
v_gene: TRBV2
j_gene: TRBJ1-6
CDR3aa: CASSGTVDSPLHF
CDR3nt: TGTGCCAGCAGTGGGACGGTAGATTCACCCCTCCACTTT

abundance: -
d_gene: TRBD1
v_gene: TRBV11-3
j_gene: TRBJ2-1
CDR3aa: CASSFGTGGYNEQFF
CDR3nt: TGTGCCAGCAGCTTTGGGACAGGGGGCTACAATGAGCAGTTCTTC